These 8 T cell receptor beta chains came from one sample sequenced in a study of T-cell memory formation after mild COVID-19. TCRdb re-called the 5' RACE reads with MiXCR, one entry per CDR3 protein. The sample lists 380,000 or so distinct CDR3 sequences; approximately 15% were seen once. The sample comprised PBMCs or a T cell subset sorted from them (not recorded which). The receptor set was obtained from a man aged 18 to 29 who had mild COVID-19 (a few samples of this study predate the infection). Cell type and time point are not known.

There are a few counts of this clonotype. This chain joins TRBV7-9 and TRBJ2-3, with TRBD1 matching over 9 bases. Trimming cost V 6 bases and J 1 base; bases outside gene matches: 8. The CDR3 covers 16 residues. Germline loops: CDR1 SEHNR, CDR2 FQNEAQ (reference sequence). The CDR3 coding sequence is TGTGCCAGCAGTCCCTGGACAGGGGTGGGCACAGATACGCAGTATTTT. This sequence encodes CASSPWTGVGTDTQYF.

The V gene is TRBV7-2, the J gene TRBJ1-1; a possible D gene is TRBD1 (6 bases). The CDR3 consists of 14 residues. Germline CDR1 SGHTA, CDR2 FQGNSA. Trimming removed 8 bases at V and 0 bases at J, with 13 bases between. The CDR3 reads CASGTDSMNTEAFF. CDR3 nucleotides: TGTGCCAGCGGAACGGACAGCATGAACACTGAAGCTTTCTTT.

This clonotype was picked up a small number of times. The gene calls are TRBV12-3 or TRBV12-4 and TRBJ2-3; D gene uncertain. Trimming left V 6 bases short and J 1 base short, with 14 bases between. CDR3 length equals 15 residues. The CDR3 is CASRVGIVGTDTQYF. As DNA, the CDR3 is TGTGCCAGCAGGGTGGGAATTGTGGGCACAGATACGCAGTATTTT.

The chain employs TRBV7-9 and TRBJ2-7; unclear D gene. Germline V gene data show CDR1 as SEHNR and CDR2 as FQNEAQ (reference sequence). V lost 5 bases to trimming and J lost 7 bases, with 9 bases between them. There are 11 residues in the CDR3. The CDR3 is CASSRYREQYF. As DNA, the CDR3 is TGTGCCAGCAGCCGATACAGAGAGCAGTACTTC. Complete variable domain (other parts from reference TRBV7-9 and TRBJ2-7): DTGVSQNPRHKITKRGQNVTFRCDPISEHNRLYWYRQTLGQGPEFLTYFQNEAQLEKSRLLSDRFSAERPKGSFSTLEIQRTEQGDSAMYLCASSRYREQYFGPGTRLTVT.

This clonotype was detected only a few times. The genes are TRBV6-2 or TRBV6-3 and TRBJ2-1; 8 bases align to TRBD2. This CDR3 region has 14 residues. CDR1 and CDR2 (germline): MNHEY, SVGEGT. V lost 2 bases to trimming and J lost 5 bases; unmatched junction nucleotides: 2. The chain's CDR3 is CASSYGTSHNEQFF. CDR3 coding DNA: TGTGCCAGCAGTTACGGGACTAGTCACAATGAGCAGTTCTTC.

This clonotype was picked up many times. This chain uses TRBV6-1 with TRBJ2-5; 12 nucleotides align to TRBD2. Trimming removed 2 bases from V and 2 bases from J; junction bases left unmatched: 0. Germline V lookup: CDR1 MNHNS, CDR2 SASEGT. The CDR3 loop spans 15 amino acids. The CDR3 here is CASSELAGGQETQYF. The CDR3 DNA follows: TGTGCCAGCAGTGAACTAGCGGGGGGGCAAGAGACCCAGTACTTC.

This chain links TRBV10-1 with TRBJ2-3; no definite D call. V shed 2 bases and J shed 2 bases, with 8 bases lying between them. The CDR3 loop spans 14 amino acids. Germline V gene lookup returns CDR1 WNHNN and CDR2 SYGVQD (reference sequence). Written as DNA, the CDR3 is TGCGCCAGCAGTGAGGAATTTCTCACAGATACGCAGTATTTT. It is translated as CASSEEFLTDTQYF.

The J gene is TRBJ1-1, the V gene TRBV7-8; D gene unclear. Germline V lookup: CDR1 SGHVS, CDR2 FQNEAQ. Trimming left V 2 bases short and J 4 bases short, with 8 bases between. This CDR3 region has 13 residues. The CDR3 reads CASSLLGVTEAFF. For the CDR3, the DNA is TGTGCCAGCAGCTTACTCGGGGTCACTGAAGCTTTCTTT.